The 21 T cell receptor beta chains below were found in one sample sequenced in a study of vaccination and CD4 T cells after COVID-19. Treatment in this sample: approximately 9-day PBMC culture with coronavirus spike peptide pools or control peptides (ViraFEST assay). It was before the COVID-19 pandemic (2011-2018) that the unexposed donor's CD4+ T cells were collected. Their specific antigens are unknown. With the Oncomine TCR Beta short-read assay, DNA from cultured CD4+ T cells was sequenced. TCRdb itself ran the PCR reads through MiXCR, one entry per CDR3 protein. The table has 9,200 or so distinct CDR3 sequences, around half seen once. The sequenced sample was CD4+ T cells from blood, cultured in vitro. These receptors originate from a human donor in good health.

This clonotype has more than one count but fewer than ten. The chain carries TRBV2 and TRBJ2-5, with 7 bases lining up with TRBD2. CDR1 and CDR2 (germline): SNHLY, FYNNEI. This CDR3 region has 14 residues. V trimming: 4 bases; J trimming: 2 bases; junction bases outside the gene matches: 4. The CDR3 DNA reads as TGTGCCAGCAGTGGGGCGGGGGTTCAAGAGACCCAGTACTTC. Residues: CASSGAGVQETQYF. The full variable domain, in which reference TRBV2 and TRBJ2-5 provide the parts outside the CDR3, is EPEVTQTPSHQVTQMGQEVILRCVPISNHLYFYWYRQILGQKVEFLVSFYNNEISEKSEIFDDQFSVERPDGSNFTLKIRSTKLEDSAMYFCASSGAGVQETQYFGPGTRLLVL.

This clonotype has just a few counts. The chain has TRBV6-5 and TRBJ2-5, with TRBD2 matching over 8 bases. Per germline, CDR1 MNHEY and CDR2 SVGAGI. This CDR3 region has 15 residues. Trimming took 4 bases from V and 6 from J; bases not matched to a gene: 10. DNA of the CDR3: TGTGCCAGCAGTTTTCAACTAGCGGCGGGGAAGACCCAGTACTTC. It is translated as CASSFQLAAGKTQYF.

V and J are TRBV18 and TRBJ2-7; TRBD1 matches 9 bases. The V gene end was trimmed by 3 bases and the J gene end by 5 bases; junction bases not matched to a gene: 5. Germline lookup yields CDR1 KGHSH and CDR2 LQKENI. This CDR3 comprises 14 residues. The CDR3 spells CASSPPGTGNEQYF. Here the CDR3 DNA reads TGTGCCAGCTCACCGCCCGGGACAGGGAACGAGCAGTACTTC.

V is TRBV28 and J is TRBJ2-1; 7 bases match TRBD1. V was pared by 10 bases and J by 4 bases, with 10 bases of the junction left unmatched. CDR3 length: 14 amino acids. Germline V CDR1 and CDR2: MDHEN, SYDVKM. The CDR3 is CATSVGTDYNEQFF. DNA of the CDR3: TGTGCCACCTCGGTGGGGACAGATTACAATGAGCAGTTCTTC.

This clonotype was observed a handful of times. This rearrangement joins TRBV7-2 to TRBJ1-1; D might be TRBD1 (5 bases). V lost 5 bases to trimming and J lost 5 bases, with 9 bases between them. Germline V gives CDR1 SGHTA, CDR2 FQGNSA. The CDR3 runs 12 residues. The CDR3: CASSPWGTEAFF. The CDR3 nucleotides read TGTGCCAGCAGCCCGTGGGGGACTGAAGCTTTCTTT.

The table lists this clonotype with a few counts. The V and J genes are TRBV19 and TRBJ1-2, with 7 bases aligning to TRBD1. Looked up from germline, CDR1 is LNHDA and CDR2 is SQIVND (reference sequence). Losses at the gene ends were 4 bases for V and 4 bases for J; bases not matched to a gene: 9. This CDR3 has 15 residues. The chain's CDR3 is CASSTTGDGLYGYTF. The DNA for the CDR3 is TGTGCCAGTAGTACTACAGGGGACGGGCTCTATGGCTACACCTTC. The entire variable domain, with the rest obtained from reference TRBV19 and TRBJ1-2, is as follows: DGGITQSPKYLFRKEGQNVTLSCEQNLNHDAMYWYRQDPGQGLRLIYYSQIVNDFQKGDIAEGYSVSREKKESFPLTVTSAQKNPTAFYLCASSTTGDGLYGYTFGSGTRLTVV.

This clonotype showed up just a few times. The chain employs TRBV15 and TRBJ2-5, with D perhaps given as TRBD1 or TRBD2 (6 bases each). There are 15 residues in the CDR3. V lost 3 bases to trimming and J lost 4 bases, with 15 bases between them. Germline V gene lookup returns CDR1 LNHNV and CDR2 YYDKDF (reference sequence). The DNA for the CDR3 is TGTGCCACCAGCAGCACCCGGGGGCGGAGAGAGACCCAGTACTTC. Translating it yields CATSSTRGRRETQYF.

The chain joins TRBV27 to TRBJ2-3; TRBD2 agrees at 11 bases. Germline lookup yields CDR1 MNHEY and CDR2 SMNVEV (reference sequence). Unmatched junction bases numbered 13, after V lost 8 bases and J lost 0 bases. The length of the CDR3 is 18 residues. The CDR3: CASSPLAGAWVSTDTQYF. The DNA for the CDR3 is TGTGCCAGCTCCCCACTAGCGGGAGCTTGGGTTAGCACAGATACGCAGTATTTT.

This clonotype has only one observation. The chain is built from TRBV4-1 and TRBJ1-2, with 8 positions matching TRBD1. The ends lost 5 bases at V and 2 bases at J; junction bases unmatched: 4. This CDR3 is 14 amino acids long. CDR1 is MGHRA and CDR2 is YSYEKL in the germline V gene. The CDR3, as DNA: TGCGCCAGCAGCACGACAGGGGCGAACTATGGCTACACCTTC. Protein: CASSTTGANYGYTF.

J is TRBJ1-5 and V is TRBV6-2 or TRBV6-3; 10 bases match TRBD1. Germline CDR1 and CDR2: MNHEY and SVGEGT. J gave up 1 base and V 7 bases, and 10 bases lay outside the gene matches. The CDR3 length is 17 residues. This chain's CDR3 is CASTPGQGFSSNQPQHF. CDR3 nucleotide sequence: TGTGCCAGCACCCCGGGACAGGGGTTCTCCAGCAATCAGCCCCAGCATTTT.

This clonotype showed up just a few times. The chain joins TRBV4-1 to TRBJ2-3; TRBD1 agrees at 9 bases. V lost 0 bases to trimming and J lost 4 bases; unmatched junction nucleotides: 5. Germline V gives CDR1 MGHRA, CDR2 YSYEKL. The CDR3 is 16 residues long. For the CDR3, the DNA is TGCGCCAGCAGCCAAGAAGTGACAGGGGGAGCAGATACGCAGTATTTT. This sequence encodes CASSQEVTGGADTQYF.

J is TRBJ2-7 and V is TRBV20-1, with TRBD1 matching 9 bases. After removal of 6 bases from V and 6 bases from J, the junction contained 12 bases not matched to a gene. Germline assignment: CDR1 DFQATT and CDR2 SNEGSKA (reference sequence). This CDR3 comprises 14 residues. The CDR3 coding sequence is TGCAGTGCGAGTAGGACAGGGGTAGGGGTCGAGCAGTACTTC. Protein sequence: CSASRTGVGVEQYF.

V usage is TRBV27 and J usage is TRBJ1-6; a possible D gene is TRBD1 (5 bases). The CDR3 contains 17 residues. Germline CDR1 MNHEY, CDR2 SMNVEV (reference sequence). The V and J ends lost 4 bases and 5 bases respectively, with 18 bases between them. The CDR3 is CASSWDPGTRDNSPLHF. The CDR3 region has the DNA TGTGCCAGCAGTTGGGATCCAGGGACCCGCGATAATTCACCCCTCCACTTT.

The chain carries TRBV7-2 and TRBJ2-1, with 9 bases matching TRBD2. The J segment lost 6 bases and the V segment lost 7 bases, leaving 4 bases of the junction unmatched. CDR1 is SGHTA, CDR2 FQGNSA, per germline. The CDR3 totals 13 residues. The CDR3 region has the DNA TGTGCCAGCACCCCAGCGGGGGGCAATGAGCAGTTCTTC. It codes for CASTPAGGNEQFF.

V gene TRBV6-5 combines with J gene TRBJ2-3; D not resolved. The CDR3 length is 15 residues. V lost 2 bases and J 2 bases, leaving 11 bases between the germline ends. In germline, CDR1 is MNHEY, CDR2 SVGAGI. CDR3 bases: TGTGCCAGCAGTTACGGGCGTGCCCACACAGATACGCAGTATTTT. Its translation: CASSYGRAHTDTQYF.

The chain joins TRBV12-5 to TRBJ1-5, with TRBD1 identical over 8 bases. The CDR3 runs 16 residues. CDR1 and CDR2 from the germline V gene are LGHNT and FRNRAP. With V trimmed by 1 base and J by 1 base, 3 bases remained unmatched. The CDR3 is CASGLGTGLSNQPQHF. For the CDR3, the DNA is TGTGCTAGTGGTTTGGGGACAGGGCTAAGCAATCAGCCCCAGCATTTT.

This chain joins TRBV10-1 and TRBJ2-5; the D is unclear. Trimming took off 6 bases at V and 5 bases at J, with 10 bases between the two ends. Germline values: CDR1 WNHNN, CDR2 SYGVQD (reference sequence). This CDR3 is built from 12 residues. The chain's CDR3 is CASRRFGETQYF. CDR3 DNA sequence: TGCGCCAGCAGACGTTTTGGGGAGACCCAGTACTTC.

This clonotype was observed a few times. The V and J genes are TRBV20-1 and TRBJ1-5, with a tentative D call TRBD1 (5 bases). V lost 5 bases and J lost 0, with 11 bases in between. CDR1 and CDR2 (germline): DFQATT, SNEGSKA (reference sequence). The CDR3 runs 14 residues. CDR3 nucleotide sequence: TGCAGTGCTTGGCAAGGGGATAGCAATCAGCCCCAGCATTTT. Protein sequence: CSAWQGDSNQPQHF.

The V gene is TRBV2, the J gene TRBJ1-2; no clear D gene. Germline V gene data show CDR1 as SNHLY and CDR2 as FYNNEI. The CDR3 has 13 residues. Deletions cut 7 bases from V and 2 bases from J, with 11 bases between. CDR3 coding DNA: TGTGCCAGCACGGAGGATCCGAACTATGGCTACACCTTC. Protein: CASTEDPNYGYTF. The whole variable domain, filled in from reference TRBV2 and TRBJ1-2, reads EPEVTQTPSHQVTQMGQEVILRCVPISNHLYFYWYRQILGQKVEFLVSFYNNEISEKSEIFDDQFSVERPDGSNFTLKIRSTKLEDSAMYFCASTEDPNYGYTFGSGTRLTVV.

This clonotype was recorded a few times. The genes are TRBV6-1 and TRBJ2-5, with 9 bases lining up with TRBD1. This CDR3 spans 15 amino acids. The trim removed 4 bases at V and 4 bases at J, leaving 7 bases unmatched. Per the germline V gene, CDR1 is MNHNS and CDR2 is SASEGT. For the CDR3, the DNA is TGTGCCAGCAGTGCGACCGGGACAGGGCTAGAGACCCAGTACTTC. Amino acids: CASSATGTGLETQYF.

This clonotype was counted between two and nine times. V and J are TRBV20-1 and TRBJ1-1; D possibly corresponds to TRBD1 (6 bases). The CDR3 has 13 residues. V was pared by 2 bases and J by 1 base, with 8 bases between. In germline, CDR1 is DFQATT, CDR2 SNEGSKA (reference sequence). CDR3 bases: TGCAGTGCTAGACGACAGGAGAACACTGAAGCTTTCTTT. Amino acids: CSARRQENTEAFF.